Each of the 29 T cell receptor beta chains below was sequenced from the same sample in a study of blood T cells in healthy people across ages. The second PCR ran 7 to 11 cycles with a sample-barcoded 5' primer and J-beta primers. One entry per CDR3 protein, called by TCRdb with MiXCR from the 5' RACE reads. The data show 1.5 million or so distinct CDR3 sequences, around 42% seen once. Sequencing used blood. These receptors came from a woman aged 18 to 35 in good health.

CDR3 in amino acids: CSARDLGSTGETQYF. The DNA for the CDR3 is TGCAGTGCTAGAGATCTTGGGAGCACGGGAGAGACCCAGTACTTC. The chain carries TRBV20-1 and TRBJ2-7; tentative D call: TRBD2 (5 bases). The J call may be incorrect, as the DNA end agrees better with TRBJ2-5. Looked up from germline, CDR1 is DFQATT and CDR2 is SNEGSKA (reference sequence). The CDR3 sequence is 15 residues long.

This clonotype was detected a few times. The chain links TRBV4-2 to TRBJ1-1; D is ambiguous. Per the germline V gene, CDR1 is LGHNA and CDR2 is YNFKEQ. The ends were cut back, 4 bases at V and 0 bases at J, with 9 bases in the middle. There are 14 residues in the CDR3. The CDR3 loop reads CASSLDPVNTEAFF. CDR3 bases: TGTGCCAGCAGCCTCGACCCTGTGAACACTGAAGCTTTCTTT.

As for this clonotype: A junction end diverges from the germline sequence, so it may reflect a read error. J is TRBJ2-1 and V is TRBV7-2; D unresolved. CDR1 and CDR2 (germline): SGHTA, FQGNSA. The CDR3 has 13 amino acids. The CDR3 region is CACSPRGYNEQFF. Written as DNA, the CDR3 is TGTGCCTGCAGCCCCCGCGGTTACAATGAGCAGTTCTTC.

The chain joins TRBV4-1 to TRBJ1-2, with D perhaps matching TRBD1 (5 bases). Per germline, CDR1 MGHRA and CDR2 YSYEKL. The CDR3 runs to 15 residues. The V and J ends lost 3 bases and 8 bases respectively, with 19 bases between them. In DNA, the CDR3 is TGCGCCAGCAGCCAGACCACGACAGTGGGCTGCGGCTACACCTTC. It translates to CASSQTTTVGCGYTF.

This chain joins TRBV28 and TRBJ1-2, with 7 bases aligning to TRBD1. CDR1 and CDR2 (germline): MDHEN, SYDVKM. The trim removed 8 bases at V and 8 bases at J, leaving 17 bases unmatched. The CDR3 spans 15 residues. Here the CDR3 reads CASGSGTAVFNGYTF. CDR3 DNA: TGTGCCAGCGGCTCCGGGACAGCGGTGTTTAACGGCTACACCTTC.

This clonotype was seen once. The chain carries TRBV24-1 and TRBJ2-4; weak D call: TRBD1 (6 bases). Near its end, the DNA agrees better with TRBJ2-7, so the J call may be wrong. The CDR3 runs 16 residues. CDR1 KGHDR and CDR2 SFDVKD come from the germline V gene. The CDR3 loop is CATSDADRKGTYEQYF. In nucleotides, the CDR3 is TGTGCCACCAGTGATGCAGACAGGAAGGGAACCTACGAGCAGTACTTC.

V is TRBV7-9 and J is TRBJ2-5; 10 bases agree with TRBD2. The CDR3 has 15 amino acids. Germline-derived CDR1 and CDR2 are SEHNR and FQNEAQ (reference sequence). V dropped 5 bases and J dropped 11; count of bases not matched to a gene: 14. CDR3 sequence: CASSPSLAGDNEQYF. CDR3 bases: TGTGCCAGCAGCCCCAGCCTAGCGGGAGATAATGAGCAGTACTTC.

V is TRBV18 and J is TRBJ2-6; D unclear. This CDR3 has 13 residues. The germline V and J ends were trimmed by 8 bases and 2 bases, with 7 bases remaining between them. Germline V gives CDR1 KGHSH, CDR2 LQKENI. The CDR3 protein is CASTYTGANVLTF. The CDR3 coding sequence is TGTGCCAGCACGTACACTGGGGCCAACGTCCTGACTTTC.

This clonotype was counted a single time. A much larger clone differs from this one at a single base, so this may be a read error. The CDR3 region is CASREPYEQYF. The DNA of the CDR3 is TGTGCCAGCAGGGAGCCCTACGAGCAGTACTTC. The rearrangement links TRBV25-1 to TRBJ2-7; D uncertain. Trimming took off 6 bases at V and 2 bases at J, with 5 bases between the two ends. The CDR3 is made up of 11 amino acids. In germline, CDR1 is MGHDK, CDR2 SYGVNS.

The rearrangement joins TRBV15 to TRBJ2-7, with a weak D call TRBD2 (5 bases). V lost 0 bases and J lost 10, with 13 bases in between. Germline assignment: CDR1 LNHNV and CDR2 YYDKDF (reference sequence). The length of the CDR3 is 13 residues. The CDR3 here is CATSRDFAEVQYF. The CDR3 coding sequence is TGTGCCACCAGCAGAGATTTCGCGGAGGTTCAGTACTTC.

The chain has TRBV20-1 and TRBJ1-2; no firm D call. Trimming stripped 3 bases from V and 7 bases from J, with 12 bases between. Looked up from germline, CDR1 is DFQATT and CDR2 is SNEGSKA (reference sequence). The CDR3 is 12 residues long. The CDR3 nucleotides read TGCAGTGCTAGCGCGGGCGCAATTGGCTACACCTTC. Translation gives CSASAGAIGYTF.

The chain couples TRBV11-3 to TRBJ2-5; no firm D call. V was pared by 3 bases and J by 11 bases, with 13 bases between. Per germline, CDR1 SGHNT and CDR2 YENEEA. This CDR3 has 12 residues. CDR3 coding DNA: TGTGCCAGCAGCTTTGTTTACAATGAGCAGTACTTC. Encoded protein: CASSFVYNEQYF.

The chain has TRBV9 and TRBJ2-7; no reliable D call. This CDR3 spans 13 amino acids. Trimming removed 2 bases from V and 5 bases from J, with 11 bases in between. Germline CDR1 is SGDLS and CDR2 is YYNGEE. The CDR3 bases are TGTGCCAGCAGCGTCTCGCCCCCCCACGAGCAGTACTTC. Amino acids: CASSVSPPHEQYF.

The V call is TRBV5-1, the J call TRBJ2-1; TRBD1 matches 9 bases. J was trimmed by 8 bases and V by 0 bases; bases with no gene match: 6. This CDR3 has 15 residues. CDR1 and CDR2 (germline): SGHRS, YFSETQ. This chain's CDR3 is CASSLGGTGIDEQFF. CDR3 coding DNA: TGCGCCAGCAGCTTGGGGGGGACAGGGATTGATGAGCAGTTCTTC.

This clonotype was seen a few times. The CDR3 region is CASSPSGRAMETQYF. The CDR3 DNA follows: TGTGCCAGCAGCCCCAGCGGGAGGGCAATGGAGACCCAGTACTTC. The chain uses TRBV6-5 and TRBJ2-5, with TRBD2 matching over 10 bases. J lost 5 bases, V lost 6 bases, and 9 bases had no gene match. The CDR3 consists of 15 residues. Germline V gene lookup returns CDR1 MNHEY and CDR2 SVGAGI.

The chain has TRBV28 and TRBJ1-5, with 7 bases matching TRBD1. The germline V gene has CDR1 MDHEN and CDR2 SYDVKM. This CDR3 is 16 amino acids long. J lost 7 bases, V lost 6 bases, and 15 bases had no gene match. This chain's CDR3 is CASSPRGQGDGQPQHF. For the CDR3, the DNA is TGTGCCAGCAGCCCCCGGGGTCAGGGGGACGGGCAGCCCCAGCATTTT.

As regards this clonotype: An end of the junction does not agree with germline; a read error may underlie this. The gene calls are TRBV3-1 and TRBJ1-2, with D perhaps matching TRBD1 (6 bases). The germline gives CDR1 LGHDT, CDR2 YNNKEL (reference sequence). This CDR3 is 14 amino acids long. CDR3 in DNA: TGTGCCAGCAGCCACCTACAGGGTAACCATGGCTACACCTTC. Translating it yields CASSHLQGNHGYTF.

This chain links TRBV5-4 with TRBJ2-5, with D perhaps given as TRBD1 or TRBD2 (5 bases each). V lost 5 bases, J lost 5 bases, and 19 bases lay in between. This CDR3 spans 15 amino acids. Germline loops: CDR1 SGHNT, CDR2 YYREEE (reference sequence). CDR3 in amino acids: CASRSRDGAWETQYF. The DNA for the CDR3 is TGTGCCAGCAGATCAAGGGACGGGGCGTGGGAGACCCAGTACTTC.

The chain couples TRBV6-1 to TRBJ2-4; either TRBD1 or TRBD2 may fit D (5 bases each). Germline V lookup: CDR1 MNHNS, CDR2 SASEGT. The CDR3 consists of 16 residues. V dropped 11 bases and J dropped 0 bases, with 20 bases sitting between them. Here the CDR3 reads CAGGFSSGLAKNIQYF. DNA of the CDR3: TGTGCCGGCGGATTTTCCTCGGGGCTAGCCAAAAACATTCAGTACTTC.

The chain is built from TRBV21-1 and TRBJ2-4; TRBD1 was called by the table and not checked on the DNA. TRBV21-1 is annotated as a pseudogene. The CDR3 runs 17 residues. CDR3 sequence: CASSKGGRRGLKNIQYF. The CDR3 region has the DNA TGTGCCAGCAGCAAAGGGGGTCGCAGGGGGTTGAAAAACATTCAGTACTTC.

V usage is TRBV5-1 and J usage is TRBJ2-7; D is possibly TRBD2 (6 bases). CDR3 length: 15 residues. In germline, CDR1 is SGHRS, CDR2 YFSETQ. The V and J ends lost 3 bases and 6 bases respectively, with 19 bases between them. The CDR3 region has the DNA TGCGCCAGCAGCTATTCCGGGGAGGCTTTGGGCGAGCAGTACTTC. This encodes CASSYSGEALGEQYF. Full variable domain (rest looked up from reference TRBV5-1 and TRBJ2-7): KAGVTQTPRYLIKTRGQQVTLSCSPISGHRSVSWYQQTPGQGLQFLFEYFSETQRNKGNFPGRFSGRQFSNSRSEMNVSTLELGDSALYLCASSYSGEALGEQYFGPGTRLTVT.

The chain links TRBV28 to TRBJ1-5; D is unresolved. The germline gives CDR1 MDHEN, CDR2 SYDVKM. Between the trimmed V and J ends, which lost 7 bases and 4 bases, there was a span of 11 bases. The CDR3 covers 13 residues. Here the CDR3 reads CASTILGNQPQHF. In DNA, the CDR3 is TGTGCCAGCACCATCCTGGGTAATCAGCCCCAGCATTTT. Supplemented by reference TRBV28 and TRBJ1-5, the full variable domain reads DVKVTQSSRYLVKRTGEKVFLECVQDMDHENMFWYRQDPGLGLRLIYFSYDVKMKEKGDIPEGYSVSREKKERFSLILESASTNQTSMYLCASTILGNQPQHFGDGTRLSIL.

A few counts support this clonotype. The chain combines TRBV5-1 with TRBJ1-2, with a possible D match to TRBD1 (5 bases). The CDR3 is 18 amino acids. Germline V gene lookup returns CDR1 SGHRS and CDR2 YFSETQ. Trimming shortened V by 5 bases and J by 4 bases, and 27 bases separated the two germline ends. The CDR3 DNA sequence: TGCGCCAGCAGACACCCCAGGAGGACCTCAGGGATCGTCTATGGCTACACCTTC. The encoded protein is CASRHPRRTSGIVYGYTF.

Points on this clonotype: Since the CDR3 does not end with the conserved phenylalanine or tryptophan, this likely comes from a read error. The J gene is TRBJ2-4, the V gene TRBV12-3 or TRBV12-4; a possible D gene is TRBD1 (6 bases). Trimming removed 6 bases from V and 2 bases from J, with 14 bases in between. The CDR3 extends over 15 amino acids. CDR3 in amino acids: CASSLIGGPKNIQYS. CDR3 DNA: TGTGCCAGCAGCCTGATAGGGGGACCCAAAAACATTCAGTACTCC.

This clonotype was seen a few times. The V call is TRBV10-2, the J call TRBJ2-2; D gene unclear. V lost 7 bases, J lost 1 base, and 13 bases lay in between. Germline V gene sequence: CDR1 WSHSY, CDR2 SAAADI. This CDR3 has 15 amino acids. CDR3 region: CASKIKTVNTGELFF. As DNA, the CDR3 is TGCGCCAGCAAAATTAAAACGGTGAACACCGGGGAGCTGTTTTTT.

CDR3 amino acids: CASSLGTCGSKNIQYF. CDR3 coding DNA: TGCGCCAGCAGCCTTGGGACTTGCGGGAGCAAAAACATTCAGTACTTC. The chain carries TRBV5-1 and TRBJ2-4; 7 bases agree with TRBD2. V lost 4 bases to trimming and J lost 3 bases; unmatched junction nucleotides: 10. Germline assignment: CDR1 SGHRS and CDR2 YFSETQ. The CDR3 contains 16 residues.

This clonotype was counted between two and nine times. V gene TRBV20-1 combines with J gene TRBJ2-7, with 10 bases fitting TRBD1. The CDR3 spans 14 residues. V was clipped by 4 bases and J by 3 bases; unmatched bases: 6. CDR1 DFQATT and CDR2 SNEGSKA come from the germline V gene (reference sequence). The CDR3 sequence: CSAMSGTGDYEQYF. In nucleotides, the CDR3 is TGCAGTGCTATGTCCGGGACAGGGGACTACGAGCAGTACTTC.

This clonotype was observed once. The germline gene is not matched at one end of the junction; a read error may be the cause. This chain links TRBV13 with TRBJ2-3, with unresolved D. Germline V gene data show CDR1 as PRHDT and CDR2 as FYEKMQ (reference sequence). The CDR3 totals 14 residues. CDR3 region: CTSSYPTLSDTQYF. CDR3 sequence (DNA): TGTACCAGCAGCTACCCTACTTTGTCGGATACGCAGTATTTT.

This rearrangement joins TRBV25-1 to TRBJ2-5; no clear D. Per germline, CDR1 MGHDK and CDR2 SYGVNS. Trimming pared 4 bases from V and 11 bases from J, leaving 17 bases between. This CDR3 is built from 13 residues. The DNA of the CDR3 is TGTGCCAGCAGTGTCGGGCCCCGCAATGAGCAGTACTTC. Protein: CASSVGPRNEQYF.